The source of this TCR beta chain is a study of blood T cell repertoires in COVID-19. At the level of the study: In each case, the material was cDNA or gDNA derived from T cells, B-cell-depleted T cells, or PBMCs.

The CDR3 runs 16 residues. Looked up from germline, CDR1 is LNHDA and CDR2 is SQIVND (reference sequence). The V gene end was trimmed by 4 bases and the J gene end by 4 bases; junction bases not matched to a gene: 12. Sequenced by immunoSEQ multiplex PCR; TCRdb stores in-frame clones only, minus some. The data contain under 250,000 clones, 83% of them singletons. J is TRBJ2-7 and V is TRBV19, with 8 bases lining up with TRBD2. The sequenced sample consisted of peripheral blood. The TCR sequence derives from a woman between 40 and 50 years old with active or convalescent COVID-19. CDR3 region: CASSTLGTRSTYEQYF. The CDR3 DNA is TGTGCCAGTAGTACCCTGGGGACTAGGAGTACGTACGAGCAGTACTTC.